These 29 T cell receptor beta chains share one sample of origin, sequenced in a study of response to subunit inactivated influenza vaccine. TCRdb recomputed calls from the RT-PCR reads with MiXCR, one row per CDR3 protein. The data hold around 490,000 distinct CDR3 sequences, with 7.6% observed a single time. The input for sequencing was PBMCs from blood, taken around 25 months after vaccination. The receptors derive from a man in his fifties or sixties who received an inactivated influenza vaccine.

The gene calls are TRBV7-3 and TRBJ2-7; D might be TRBD1 (6 bases). With 3 bases removed from V and 6 bases from J, the gap between germline ends came to 12 bases. This CDR3 is 13 amino acids long. Germline V lookup: CDR1 SGHTA, CDR2 FQGTGA. This CDR3 reads CASSFQGSSEQYF. CDR3 nucleotide sequence: TGTGCCAGCAGCTTCCAGGGGTCTTCCGAGCAGTACTTC.

This clonotype was seen many times. This chain uses TRBV6-2 or TRBV6-3 with TRBJ2-3, with D perhaps matching TRBD1 (5 bases). Trimming removed 0 bases from V and 9 bases from J, with 13 bases in between. Germline CDR1 and CDR2: MNHEY and SVGEGT. This CDR3 is built from 14 residues. The CDR3 reads CASSYSDTGRTQYF. The DNA of the CDR3 is TGTGCCAGCAGTTACTCGGACACCGGCCGCACGCAGTATTTT.

This clonotype was seen a handful of times. The V gene is TRBV9, the J gene TRBJ1-2; no firm D call. CDR3 size: 12 residues. The germline V gene encodes CDR1 SGDLS and CDR2 YYNGEE. Trimming took 4 bases from V and 7 from J, leaving 11 bases between them. The CDR3: CASSSLPGGYTF. DNA for the CDR3: TGTGCCAGCAGCTCCCTCCCGGGTGGCTACACCTTC.

The chain is built from TRBV24-1 and TRBJ2-1; maybe TRBD1 (9 bases). Germline lookup yields CDR1 KGHDR and CDR2 SFDVKD. V gave up 7 bases and J gave up 2 bases, with 26 bases separating them. This CDR3 region has 19 residues. The CDR3 sequence: CATRHIRDREREPYNEQFF. DNA of the CDR3: TGTGCCACCAGGCATATCCGGGACAGGGAGCGGGAGCCCTACAATGAGCAGTTCTTC.

This clonotype was observed at least ten times. The V and J genes are TRBV12-3 or TRBV12-4 and TRBJ1-5, with 7 nucleotides matching TRBD1. This CDR3 has 15 residues. The V gene end was trimmed by 4 bases and the J gene end by 0 bases; junction bases not matched to a gene: 3. Here the CDR3 reads CASSWGQSSNQPQHF. The CDR3 DNA is TGTGCCAGCAGTTGGGGACAGTCTAGCAATCAGCCCCAGCATTTT.

V gene TRBV6-5 combines with J gene TRBJ2-6; D remains ambiguous. V lost 0 bases and J lost 0, with 9 bases in between. Germline CDR1 MNHEY, CDR2 SVGAGI. The CDR3 is 17 residues long. The CDR3 spells CASSYSNRNSGANVLTF. The CDR3 nucleotides read TGTGCCAGCAGTTACTCGAACCGTAACTCTGGGGCCAACGTCCTGACTTTC.

This clonotype was recorded a few times. V and J are TRBV5-1 and TRBJ1-1, with D perhaps matching TRBD1 (6 bases). The CDR3 contains 15 residues. The germline gives CDR1 SGHRS, CDR2 YFSETQ. Trimming stripped 2 bases from V and 0 bases from J, with 11 bases between. DNA of the CDR3: TGCGCCAGCAGCTTCACAGGGAAGGTGAACACTGAAGCTTTCTTT. Residues: CASSFTGKVNTEAFF.

The chain is built from TRBV28 and TRBJ2-7, with TRBD2 matching over 10 bases. There are 14 residues in the CDR3. The V gene end was trimmed by 6 bases and the J gene end by 5 bases; junction bases not matched to a gene: 7. Germline CDR1 and CDR2: MDHEN and SYDVKM. The CDR3 is CASRQLAGNNEQYF. CDR3 coding DNA: TGTGCCAGCAGGCAACTAGCGGGGAACAACGAGCAGTACTTC.

At least ten counts were recorded for this clonotype. The rearrangement joins TRBV25-1 to TRBJ1-6; D unresolved. Germline lookup yields CDR1 MGHDK and CDR2 SYGVNS. There are 15 residues in the CDR3. V was trimmed by 3 bases and J by 8 bases, leaving 14 bases between them. CDR3 sequence (DNA): TGTGCCAGCAGTGAGGACGGGGTTTTGGATTCACCCCTCCACTTT. It translates to CASSEDGVLDSPLHF.

The chain has TRBV28 and TRBJ2-7; D possibly uses TRBD1 or TRBD2 (5 bases each). The CDR3 is made up of 15 amino acids. The germline V and J ends were trimmed by 7 bases and 9 bases, with 25 bases remaining between them. The germline V gene encodes CDR1 MDHEN and CDR2 SYDVKM. The CDR3 nucleotides are TGTGCCAGCACCCGACCGGGCTTGGCAGGGAGAGGGCAGTACTTC. Protein product: CASTRPGLAGRGQYF.

The chain employs TRBV6-1 and TRBJ1-2; possibly TRBD1 for D (6 bases). The CDR3 length is 16 residues. Germline V gene lookup returns CDR1 MNHNS and CDR2 SASEGT. The germline V and J ends were trimmed by 1 base and 4 bases, with 16 bases remaining between them. The CDR3 DNA follows: TGTGCCAGCAGTGAAGAGGGGGGGATTAGGGGCTATGGCTACACCTTC. Translation gives CASSEEGGIRGYGYTF.

In this sample, this clonotype turned up a few times. The V and J genes are TRBV7-6 and TRBJ2-7; 11 bases map to TRBD1. Germline values: CDR1 SGHVS, CDR2 FNYEAQ. The V gene end was trimmed by 5 bases and the J gene end by 2 bases; junction bases not matched to a gene: 5. There are 15 residues in the CDR3. This chain's CDR3 is CASSEGTGGPYEQYF. Here the CDR3 DNA reads TGTGCCAGCAGCGAGGGGACAGGGGGTCCCTACGAGCAGTACTTC.

The chain combines TRBV7-9 with TRBJ2-2; D may be TRBD2 (7 bases). There are 17 residues in the CDR3. V was clipped by 5 bases and J by 7 bases, with 23 bases between them. Germline CDR1 SEHNR, CDR2 FQNEAQ (reference sequence). DNA for the CDR3: TGTGCCAGCAGCCTCCCCGTGGGTGCGGGGGCGAACGGGGAGCTGTTTTTT. Protein product: CASSLPVGAGANGELFF. The full variable domain, with the rest looked up from reference TRBV7-9 and TRBJ2-2, is DTGVSQNPRHKITKRGQNVTFRCDPISEHNRLYWYRQTLGQGPEFLTYFQNEAQLEKSRLLSDRFSAERPKGSFSTLEIQRTEQGDSAMYLCASSLPVGAGANGELFFGEGSRLTVL.

This clonotype was observed at least ten times. The V call is TRBV25-1, the J call TRBJ1-6; possible D gene TRBD1, 5 bases. Germline assignment: CDR1 MGHDK and CDR2 SYGVNS. This CDR3 is built from 14 residues. The V gene lost 1 base and the J gene lost 10 bases, with 11 bases spanning the gap. CDR3 in amino acids: CASSESGFGSPLHF. DNA for the CDR3: TGTGCCAGCAGTGAATCAGGGTTCGGGTCACCCCTCCACTTT.

This clonotype was detected many times. V gene TRBV7-2 combines with J gene TRBJ2-1; possible D gene TRBD2, 6 bases. Trimming pared 2 bases from V and 1 base from J, leaving 15 bases between. This CDR3 has 17 residues. Germline V gene data show CDR1 as SGHTA and CDR2 as FQGNSA. The CDR3 region has the DNA TGTGCCAGCAGCTTATTGTACGGGAGAAGTTCCTACAATGAGCAGTTCTTC. Its protein is CASSLLYGRSSYNEQFF.

The rearrangement joins TRBV4-3 to TRBJ2-7; 9 bases are shared with TRBD1. The CDR3 loop spans 16 amino acids. The V gene end was trimmed by 1 base and the J gene end by 4 bases; junction bases not matched to a gene: 8. Germline CDR1 is LGHNA and CDR2 is YSLEER. The CDR3 sequence: CASSQAAGTGLYEQYF. The CDR3, as DNA: TGCGCCAGCAGCCAAGCGGCCGGGACAGGGTTATACGAGCAGTACTTC.

Many counts were recorded for this clonotype. The J gene is TRBJ2-3, the V gene TRBV20-1, with D uncertain. Germline-derived CDR1 and CDR2 are DFQATT and SNEGSKA (reference sequence). Trimming pared 0 bases from V and 1 base from J, leaving 8 bases between. The CDR3 contains 14 residues. As DNA, the CDR3 is TGCAGTGCTAGAGATTGGGCGGGCACAGATACGCAGTATTTT. This gives the protein CSARDWAGTDTQYF.

This clonotype has just a few counts. The CDR3: CATSDYRDTGELFF. CDR3 sequence (DNA): TGTGCCACCAGTGATTACAGGGACACCGGGGAGCTGTTTTTT. The V and J genes are TRBV24-1 and TRBJ2-2, with TRBD1 as a possible D gene (6 bases). The CDR3 covers 14 residues. CDR1 is KGHDR and CDR2 is SFDVKD in the germline V gene. Trimming took 2 bases from V and 3 from J, leaving 6 bases between them.

The rearrangement links TRBV10-3 to TRBJ2-1, with D tentatively TRBD2 (6 bases). CDR1 and CDR2 from the germline V gene are ENHRY and SYGVKD. Trimming cost V 6 bases and J 10 bases, with 22 bases left between them. The CDR3 runs 15 residues. The CDR3 DNA is TGTGCCATCAGCCCGAACCGGGACTTTCCCAAAGAGCAGTTCTTC. This encodes CAISPNRDFPKEQFF.

This clonotype was seen many times. The chain employs TRBV5-6 and TRBJ2-3; 7 bases match TRBD2. Germline V gives CDR1 SGHDT, CDR2 YYEEEE. The CDR3 has 12 residues. With V trimmed by 6 bases and J by 9 bases, 7 bases remained unmatched. CDR3 sequence: CASNFPGGTQYF. The DNA for the CDR3 is TGTGCCAGCAACTTTCCGGGAGGCACGCAGTATTTT.

The chain has TRBV10-3 and TRBJ2-2, with no clear D. V was shortened by 3 bases and J by 0 bases, with 5 bases between the two germline ends. Germline lookup yields CDR1 ENHRY and CDR2 SYGVKD. The CDR3 spans 14 residues. CDR3 sequence reads: CAISDGPNTGELFF. CDR3 sequence (DNA): TGTGCCATCAGTGACGGCCCGAACACCGGGGAGCTGTTTTTT.

This clonotype was observed at least ten times. The rearrangement joins TRBV24-1 to TRBJ1-1; D is perhaps TRBD1 (5 bases). CDR1 is KGHDR and CDR2 is SFDVKD in the germline V gene. Trimming left V 9 bases short and J 0 bases short, with 10 bases between. CDR3 length equals 13 residues. The CDR3 region is CATQGHLNTEAFF. In DNA form, the CDR3 reads TGTGCCACCCAGGGCCACCTGAACACTGAAGCTTTCTTT.

The sample holds a few counts of this clonotype. V is TRBV10-3 and J is TRBJ2-7; 7 bases line up with TRBD2. Germline V gene data show CDR1 as ENHRY and CDR2 as SYGVKD. Germline trimming cut 4 bases from V and 0 bases from J; bases unmatched to any gene: 3. The CDR3 extends over 14 amino acids. The CDR3 reads CAISGGGNSYEQYF. The CDR3 DNA reads as TGTGCCATCAGTGGCGGGGGAAACTCCTACGAGCAGTACTTC.

This clonotype turned up a few times. The chain links TRBV2 to TRBJ1-4; D uncertain. The CDR3 totals 15 residues. Trimming removed 2 bases at V and 5 bases at J, with 12 bases between. The V gene's germline CDR1 is SNHLY and CDR2 FYNNEI. This CDR3 is CASSEMGGFNEKLFF. DNA of the CDR3: TGTGCCAGCAGTGAAATGGGAGGGTTCAATGAAAAACTGTTTTTT.

V gene TRBV5-1 combines with J gene TRBJ2-7; 8 nucleotides agree with TRBD1. V lost 7 bases, J lost 2 bases, and 8 bases stayed unmatched. CDR1 and CDR2 from the germline V gene are SGHRS and YFSETQ. This CDR3 is built from 14 residues. The CDR3 region is CASARTGSPYEQYF. The CDR3, as DNA: TGCGCCAGCGCCCGGACAGGGAGCCCCTACGAGCAGTACTTC.

The chain recombines TRBV14 with TRBJ2-2; no clear D. The V end was cut by 0 bases, the J end by 5 bases, with 7 bases between. The length of the CDR3 is 14 residues. CDR1 and CDR2 (germline): SGHDN, FVKESK. The CDR3 DNA is TGTGCCAGCAGCCAAGAATTAAGGACCGGGGAGCTGTTTTTT. Translating it yields CASSQELRTGELFF.

This clonotype has more than one count but fewer than ten. The chain has TRBV5-1 and TRBJ2-5; a possible D gene is TRBD1 (5 bases). From germline, CDR1 is SGHRS and CDR2 YFSETQ. CDR3 length equals 16 residues. Trimming shortened V by 0 bases and J by 0 bases, and 12 bases separated the two germline ends. The CDR3 DNA reads TGCGCCAGCAGCTTGGGCAGGGCCCCGTACCAAGAGACCCAGTACTTC. It encodes CASSLGRAPYQETQYF.

This rearrangement joins TRBV5-6 to TRBJ2-2; no reliable D call. Germline CDR1 reads SGHDT; CDR2 reads YYEEEE. CDR3 length: 12 amino acids. V lost 3 bases to trimming and J lost 8 bases, with 8 bases between them. CDR3 protein: CASSSGKGELFF. The DNA for the CDR3 is TGTGCCAGCAGCTCTGGGAAGGGGGAGCTGTTTTTT.

The chain combines TRBV4-1 with TRBJ1-4; 8 bases line up with TRBD1. The germline V gene encodes CDR1 MGHRA and CDR2 YSYEKL. The CDR3 covers 16 residues. Trimming took 1 base from V and 4 from J; bases not matched to a gene: 5. In DNA, the CDR3 is TGCGCCAGCAGCCAAGGGAGACAGGGGTTTAATGAAAAACTGTTTTTT. As protein: CASSQGRQGFNEKLFF.